This T cell receptor beta chain was captured by sequencing in a study of control samples from healthy donors and cancer patients. Only in-frame clones appear in the TCRdb table, and some are missing; sequencing was by immunoSEQ multiplex PCR. The repertoire has about 160,000 clones, roughly 95% of them found once; the top ten carry approximately 0.97%. Germline CDR1 is MDHEN and CDR2 is SYDVKM. V trimming: 5 bases; J trimming: 3 bases; junction bases outside the gene matches: 12. The CDR3 is 17 amino acids. J is TRBJ1-1 and V is TRBV28, with TRBD1 identical over 10 bases. This TCR derives from a woman in her thirties in good health. Sequencing was performed on blood. The CDR3 DNA sequence: TGTGCCAGCAGTCTCATGACAGGGGGCGGTAGTGACACTGAAGCTTTCTTT. It specifies CASSLMTGGGSDTEAFF.